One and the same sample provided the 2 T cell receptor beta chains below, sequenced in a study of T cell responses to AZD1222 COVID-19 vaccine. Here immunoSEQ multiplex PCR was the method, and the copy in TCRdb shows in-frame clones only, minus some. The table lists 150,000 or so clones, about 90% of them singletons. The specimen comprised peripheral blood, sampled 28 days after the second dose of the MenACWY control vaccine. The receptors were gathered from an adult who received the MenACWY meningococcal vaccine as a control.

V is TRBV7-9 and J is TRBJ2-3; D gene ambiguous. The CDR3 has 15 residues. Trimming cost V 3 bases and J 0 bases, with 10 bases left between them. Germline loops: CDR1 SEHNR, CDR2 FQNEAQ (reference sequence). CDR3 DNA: TGTGCCAGCAGCTTTTTGGGCAGGAGCACAGATACGCAGTATTTT. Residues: CASSFLGRSTDTQYF.

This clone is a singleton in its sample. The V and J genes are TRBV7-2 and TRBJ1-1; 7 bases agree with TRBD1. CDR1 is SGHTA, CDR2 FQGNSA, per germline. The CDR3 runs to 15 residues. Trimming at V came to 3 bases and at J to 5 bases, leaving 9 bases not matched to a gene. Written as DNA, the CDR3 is TGTGCCAGCAGCTTCCCGGGAGGGGGCTGGACTGAAGCTTTCTTT. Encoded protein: CASSFPGGGWTEAFF.